This is a list of T cell receptor beta chains from one sample in a study of control samples from healthy donors and cancer patients. Data came from immunoSEQ multiplex PCR; TCRdb stores just in-frame clones and leaves some out. The sample includes about 100,000 clones, around 90% of them seen just once. The material sequenced was blood. These receptors were obtained from a woman younger than 35 in good health. Both conserved end residues are part of each CDR3. The D gene is left open where the match is weak. Rows give clone size only sometimes, using once, few, many, or a class for an expanded clone.

size: .
J: TRBJ2-7
D: .
V: TRBV7-9
CDR3: CASIRDRAGSSYEQYF
DNA: TGTGCCAGCATCCGCGACAGGGCGGGAAGCTCCTACGAGCAGTACTTC

size: .
J: TRBJ2-3
D: .
V: TRBV7-3
CDR3: CASSLTSRDTQYF
DNA: TGTGCCAGCAGCTTAACGAGTAGGGATACGCAGTATTTT

size: .
J: TRBJ2-2
D: TRBD1
V: TRBV4-2
CDR3: CASSRESRGHTGELFF
DNA: TGTGCCAGCAGCCGAGAGAGCAGGGGGCACACCGGGGAGCTGTTTTTT

size: .
J: TRBJ2-1
D: .
V: TRBV20-1
CDR3: CSAGAVNEQFF
DNA: TGCAGTGCCGGGGCGGTAAATGAGCAGTTCTTC

size: .
J: TRBJ1-6
D: .
V: TRBV27
CDR3: CASSLSVPLHF
DNA: TGTGCCAGCAGTTTATCTGTACCGCTCCACTTT

size: .
J: TRBJ1-2
D: .
V: TRBV24-1
CDR3: CATLPSDAANYGYTF
DNA: TGTGCCACCCTACCCTCGGACGCAGCTAACTATGGCTACACCTTC

size: .
J: TRBJ2-7
D: TRBD1
V: TRBV10-2
CDR3: CASTGQGTYEQYF
DNA: TGCGCCAGCACGGGACAGGGGACCTACGAGCAGTACTTC

size: .
J: TRBJ2-5
D: .
V: TRBV5-4
CDR3: CASSTWGVQETQYF
DNA: TGTGCCAGCTCGACATGGGGGGTCCAAGAGACCCAGTACTTC

size: few
J: TRBJ2-7
D: .
V: TRBV4-2
CDR3: CASSQGRTGYEQYF
DNA: TGTGCCAGCAGCCAAGGTCGTACGGGGTACGAGCAGTACTTC

size: .
J: TRBJ1-5
D: .
V: TRBV6-5
CDR3: CASSQTLYNQPQHF
DNA: TGTGCCAGCAGTCAAACGTTATACAATCAGCCCCAGCATTTT

size: .
J: TRBJ2-7
D: TRBD1
V: TRBV5-1
CDR3: CASSNHRGSSYEQYF
DNA: TGCGCCAGCAGCAACCACAGGGGGAGCTCCTACGAGCAGTACTTC

size: few
J: TRBJ1-3
D: .
V: TRBV11-3
CDR3: CASSLDPGRRSGNTIYF
DNA: TGTGCCAGCAGCTTAGATCCCGGACGGCGCTCTGGAAACACCATATATTTT

size: .
J: TRBJ1-2
D: .
V: TRBV7-2
CDR3: CASSLAVGGYTF
DNA: TGTGCCAGCAGCTTAGCTGTGGGGGGCTACACCTTC

size: .
J: TRBJ1-3
D: .
V: TRBV11-3
CDR3: CASSRDVIQDTIYF
DNA: TGTGCCAGCAGCCGAGACGTCATTCAGGACACCATATATTTT

size: .
J: TRBJ1-5
D: .
V: TRBV30
CDR3: CAWRGSGGGQPQHF
DNA: TGTGCCTGGAGAGGCTCGGGAGGCGGTCAGCCCCAGCATTTT

size: once
J: TRBJ1-2
D: .
V: TRBV3-1/TRBV3-2
CDR3: CASSHTQGRPHGYTF
DNA: TGTGCCAGCAGCCACACACAGGGTAGACCTCATGGCTACACCTTC

size: few
J: TRBJ1-6
D: .
V: TRBV15
CDR3: CATSDGPWDSPLHF
DNA: TGTGCCACCAGCGACGGGCCGTGGGATTCACCCCTCCACTTT

size: .
J: TRBJ1-3
D: .
V: TRBV29-1
CDR3: CSVEDVGPESGNTIYF
DNA: TGCAGCGTTGAAGATGTGGGCCCGGAATCTGGAAACACCATATATTTT

size: .
J: TRBJ2-5
D: .
V: TRBV7-2
CDR3: CASSLGETGLRETQYF
DNA: TGTGCCAGCAGCTTAGGAGAAACAGGGTTGAGGGAGACCCAGTACTTC

size: .
J: TRBJ1-2
D: TRBD1
V: TRBV19
CDR3: CASSILGQGAWLNGYTF
DNA: TGTGCCAGTAGTATCCTTGGACAGGGGGCCTGGCTAAATGGCTACACCTTC

size: .
J: TRBJ2-1
D: TRBD2
V: TRBV14
CDR3: CASSQATSGGGTPQFF
DNA: TGTGCCAGCAGCCAAGCGACTAGCGGGGGGGGTACCCCACAGTTCTTC

size: .
J: TRBJ1-1
D: TRBD1
V: TRBV5-1
CDR3: CASSLTGVYNTEAFF
DNA: TGCGCCAGCAGCCTAACAGGGGTCTATAACACTGAAGCTTTCTTT

size: .
J: TRBJ1-3
D: .
V: TRBV28
CDR3: CASRGTGAHPIYF
DNA: TGTGCCAGCAGAGGGACGGGGGCGCATCCCATATATTTT

size: .
J: TRBJ2-1
D: .
V: TRBV19
CDR3: CASSILGLGEQFF
DNA: TGTGCCAGTAGTATCCTCGGGCTCGGTGAGCAGTTCTTC

size: .
J: TRBJ2-1
D: .
V: TRBV2
CDR3: CANKRTGSANEQFF
DNA: TGTGCCAACAAGCGGACTGGTTCTGCCAATGAGCAGTTCTTC

size: .
J: TRBJ2-2
D: .
V: TRBV11-1
CDR3: CASARTGELFF
DNA: TGTGCCAGCGCTCGGACCGGGGAGCTGTTTTTT